The 12 T cell receptor beta chains listed next were all sequenced from one sample in a study of human T cells and chemical hapten exposure. TCRdb re-called the RACE reads through MiXCR, storing one row per CDR3 protein. The table lists about 120,000 distinct CDR3 sequences, 9% to 13% of them singletons. The time point here: patch test 1, 2 weeks after DPC sensitization. Treatment meaning: therapeutic diphenylcyclopropenone sensitization with weekly scalp DPC. The sample here was whole blood, taken in connection with sensitization to the hapten diphenylcyclopropenone (DPC). These receptors came from a woman aged 45-59 years with alopecia areata. Some clones in this sample may be carry-over from other donors' samples.

This clonotype was counted at least ten times. The chain is built from TRBV6-2 or TRBV6-3 and TRBJ1-5; D call uncertain. CDR1 MNHEY and CDR2 SVGEGT come from the germline V gene. V was cut by 2 bases and J by 1 base, with 6 bases left in between. This CDR3 has 14 amino acids. The CDR3 here is CASSYASSNQPQHF. In DNA form, the CDR3 reads TGTGCCAGCAGTTACGCGTCAAGCAATCAGCCCCAGCATTTT.

This clonotype was seen ten or more times. The chain couples TRBV6-2 or TRBV6-3 to TRBJ1-1; D not resolved. The V and J ends lost 6 bases and 1 base respectively, with 15 bases between them. This CDR3 region has 15 residues. CDR1 is MNHEY, CDR2 SVGEGT, per germline. The CDR3 nucleotides read TGTGCCAGCAGCCCCCACACAGATACGAACACTGAAGCTTTCTTT. Its protein product is CASSPHTDTNTEAFF.

CDR3 region: CASSPDRDDTEAFF. The CDR3 DNA follows: TGTGCCAGCAGCCCCGACAGGGATGACACTGAAGCTTTCTTT. This chain uses TRBV25-1 with TRBJ1-1, with 7 bases lining up with TRBD1. V trimming: 6 bases; J trimming: 3 bases; junction bases outside the gene matches: 7. The CDR3 consists of 14 residues. Germline V gene data show CDR1 as MGHDK and CDR2 as SYGVNS.

This clonotype was detected many times. The chain has TRBV7-2 and TRBJ2-5; unclear D gene. V was pared by 0 bases and J by 2 bases, with 10 bases between. Germline assignment: CDR1 SGHTA and CDR2 FQGNSA. The CDR3 contains 15 residues. The CDR3 loop is CASSLAGSLQETQYF. The CDR3 bases are TGTGCCAGCAGCTTAGCGGGATCGTTACAAGAGACCCAGTACTTC.

In this sample, this clonotype turned up a few times. This chain joins TRBV28 and TRBJ2-5; D is possibly TRBD2 (6 bases). This CDR3 region has 13 residues. The V gene's germline CDR1 is MDHEN and CDR2 SYDVKM. The V gene lost 5 bases and the J gene lost 3 bases, with 10 bases spanning the gap. The CDR3 reads CASSRLGKETQYF. CDR3 nucleotides: TGTGCCAGCAGTCGACTAGGAAAAGAGACCCAGTACTTC.

This clonotype was detected ten times or more. The chain is built from TRBV18 and TRBJ1-5; 7 nucleotides align to TRBD1. The CDR3 is made up of 15 amino acids. Germline trimming cut 2 bases from V and 9 bases from J; bases unmatched to any gene: 10. CDR1 KGHSH and CDR2 LQKENI come from the germline V gene. The CDR3 loop reads CASSPEDRDLRPQHF. Here the CDR3 DNA reads TGTGCCAGCTCACCAGAAGACAGGGACCTGAGGCCCCAGCATTTT.

The chain carries TRBV29-1 and TRBJ1-2, with D hard to call. The CDR3 length is 12 residues. The V gene's germline CDR1 is SQVTM and CDR2 ANQGSEA. Trimming left V 2 bases short and J 8 bases short, with 12 bases between. In nucleotides, the CDR3 is TGCAGCGTTGAATCCAAAGATGGGGGCTACACCTTC. Its translation: CSVESKDGGYTF.

In its sample, this clonotype was seen many times. The chain links TRBV7-6 to TRBJ2-2, with 7 bases matching TRBD2. V lost 1 base, J lost 2 bases, and 1 base stayed unmatched. Germline V lookup: CDR1 SGHVS, CDR2 FNYEAQ. The CDR3 contains 15 residues. The chain's CDR3 is CASSLGLANTGELFF. CDR3 nucleotides: TGTGCCAGCAGCTTAGGACTAGCTAACACCGGGGAGCTGTTTTTT.

This clonotype has ten or more counts. The chain carries TRBV6-5 and TRBJ2-7; D might be TRBD2 (5 bases). The CDR3 spans 12 residues. Per germline, CDR1 MNHEY and CDR2 SVGAGI. V gave up 4 bases and J gave up 2 bases, with 6 bases separating them. The CDR3 sequence: CASSFGAYEQYF. The CDR3 region has the DNA TGTGCCAGCAGTTTCGGGGCCTACGAGCAGTACTTC.

This clonotype was seen many times. The chain links TRBV18 to TRBJ1-1; D may be TRBD1 (5 bases). There are 15 residues in the CDR3. Germline assignment: CDR1 KGHSH and CDR2 LQKENI. The V end lost 2 bases, the J end lost 1 base, and 11 bases lay between the germline ends. CDR3 protein: CASSPNKGANTEAFF. In DNA, the CDR3 is TGTGCCAGCTCACCAAACAAAGGGGCGAACACTGAAGCTTTCTTT.

This clonotype was seen many times. The chain recombines TRBV20-1 with TRBJ1-6, with D uncertain. V was cut by 2 bases and J by 0 bases, with 5 bases left in between. The CDR3 extends over 14 amino acids. The germline gives CDR1 DFQATT, CDR2 SNEGSKA (reference sequence). The chain's CDR3 is CSARQYSYNSPLHF. CDR3 bases: TGCAGTGCTAGACAGTACTCCTATAATTCACCCCTCCACTTT.

This clonotype was seen more than once but under ten times. V and J are TRBV7-2 and TRBJ2-2; D is perhaps TRBD2 (5 bases). Germline V gives CDR1 SGHTA, CDR2 FQGNSA. V dropped 6 bases and J dropped 3 bases, with 14 bases sitting between them. CDR3 size: 15 residues. This chain's CDR3 is CASRLGGYDTGELFF. In DNA, the CDR3 is TGTGCCAGCAGACTCGGAGGTTATGACACCGGGGAGCTGTTTTTT.